The entry below describes one T cell receptor (beta chain). This sample stems from a study of blood T cell repertoires in COVID-19. Study background: Sites in the United States, Italy and Spain provided acute and convalescent COVID-19 samples.

CDR1 PRHDT and CDR2 FYEKMQ come from the germline V gene (reference sequence). The J segment lost 4 bases and the V segment lost 4 bases, leaving 7 bases of the junction unmatched. The CDR3 is 18 amino acids. This table comes from immunoSEQ multiplex PCR, and its TCRdb copy is limited to in-frame clones, with some not included. The sample has 200,000 to 250,000 clones; 86% are singletons. The clonotype comes from a woman younger than 45 who had recovered from COVID-19. The chain recombines TRBV13 with TRBJ2-2; 15 positions agree with TRBD2. Sequenced material: peripheral blood. Here the CDR3 DNA reads TGTGCCAGCAGCTGGACTAGCGGGGGGGCCCGAGGCACCGGGGAGCTGTTTTTT. Encoded protein: CASSWTSGGARGTGELFF.